The 27 T cell receptor beta chains reported below all come from one sample, sequenced in a study of control samples from healthy donors and cancer patients. Data came from immunoSEQ multiplex PCR; TCRdb stores just in-frame clones and leaves some out. This sample has approximately 140,000 clones, with 93% found just once. The material sequenced was blood. Receptors originate from a man younger than 35 in good health.

This chain connects TRBV27 to TRBJ1-2, with a possible D match to TRBD1 (5 bases). The germline V and J ends were trimmed by 3 bases and 1 base, with 9 bases remaining between them. Germline CDR1 and CDR2: MNHEY and SMNVEV (reference sequence). The CDR3 has 14 residues. CDR3 loop: CASSFTRDNYGYTF. The CDR3 bases are TGTGCCAGCAGTTTCACCAGGGATAACTATGGCTACACCTTC.

This clone was observed once. The chain employs TRBV28 and TRBJ1-4; D is undetermined. The CDR3 sequence is 13 residues long. Germline CDR1 MDHEN, CDR2 SYDVKM. V lost 5 bases, J lost 8 bases, and 12 bases lay in between. In DNA form, the CDR3 reads TGTGCCAGCAGTGGGGTCCTCCGGGAAAAACTGTTTTTT. The encoded protein is CASSGVLREKLFF.

This rearrangement joins TRBV7-9 to TRBJ2-7, with D perhaps matching TRBD2 (6 bases). Trimming removed 2 bases from V and 7 bases from J, with 9 bases in between. The CDR3 contains 12 residues. CDR1 and CDR2 from the germline V gene are SEHNR and FQNEAQ (reference sequence). The CDR3 reads CASSLQEGEQYF. CDR3 nucleotides: TGTGCCAGCAGCTTACAGGAGGGTGAGCAGTACTTC.

The chain is built from TRBV30 and TRBJ1-6, with a weak D call TRBD1 (6 bases). The CDR3 length is 14 residues. The germline V gene has CDR1 GTSNPN and CDR2 SVGIG (reference sequence). Trimming removed 2 bases at V and 9 bases at J, with 14 bases between. CDR3 sequence: CAWSKQGSGSPLHF. DNA for the CDR3: TGTGCCTGGAGTAAACAGGGTTCAGGTTCACCCCTCCACTTT.

The chain is built from TRBV5-1 and TRBJ2-5; D is tentatively TRBD1 or TRBD2 (5 bases each). Germline V gives CDR1 SGHRS, CDR2 YFSETQ. The V gene lost 0 bases and the J gene lost 5 bases, with 14 bases spanning the gap. This CDR3 region has 15 residues. The CDR3 protein is CASSLAGDPEETQYF. For the CDR3, the DNA is TGCGCCAGCAGCTTGGCCGGGGACCCGGAGGAGACCCAGTACTTC.

The chain recombines TRBV19 with TRBJ2-1, with 8 bases lining up with TRBD1. CDR3 size: 11 residues. Germline V gene sequence: CDR1 LNHDA, CDR2 SQIVND (reference sequence). With 9 bases clipped from V and 10 bases from J, the junction kept 5 bases outside the gene matches. The CDR3 DNA sequence: TGTGCCAGCACGACAGGGGTCGAGCAGTTCTTC. This codes for CASTTGVEQFF.

V usage is TRBV6-5 and J usage is TRBJ2-7; D is uncertain. Trimming pared 10 bases from V and 5 bases from J, leaving 18 bases between. The CDR3 is 13 residues long. Germline lookup yields CDR1 MNHEY and CDR2 SVGAGI. This chain's CDR3 is CATSQVWMNEQYF. CDR3 bases: TGTGCCACCTCGCAGGTGTGGATGAACGAGCAGTACTTC.

The V and J genes are TRBV30 and TRBJ2-2; TRBD1 agrees at 9 bases. CDR3 length equals 14 residues. J was trimmed by 7 bases and V by 2 bases; bases with no gene match: 5. The germline gives CDR1 GTSNPN, CDR2 SVGIG (reference sequence). CDR3 amino acids: CAWSRDRDVGELFF. CDR3 DNA: TGTGCCTGGAGTCGGGACAGGGATGTCGGGGAGCTGTTTTTT.

The gene calls are TRBV7-9 and TRBJ1-2, with D maybe TRBD1 (5 bases). Germline V lookup: CDR1 SEHNR, CDR2 FQNEAQ (reference sequence). The CDR3 length is 15 residues. Trimming removed 6 bases from V and 3 bases from J, with 17 bases in between. The CDR3 is CASSTEGRTDYGYTF. In DNA, the CDR3 is TGTGCCAGCAGTACCGAGGGACGGACTGACTATGGCTACACCTTC.

The rearrangement links TRBV9 to TRBJ1-5, with D unresolved. The CDR3 sequence is 15 residues long. The germline CDR1 and CDR2 sequences are SGDLS and YYNGEE. Trimming removed 6 bases at V and 1 base at J, with 14 bases between. The CDR3 coding sequence is TGTGCCAGCACCCGTTCGGGTGGGAGCAATCAGCCCCAGCATTTT. Translated: CASTRSGGSNQPQHF. The full variable domain, with the rest looked up from reference TRBV9 and TRBJ1-5, is DSGVTQTPKHLITATGQRVTLRCSPRSGDLSVYWYQQSLDQGLQFLIQYYNGEERAKGNILERFSAQQFPDLHSELNLSSLELGDSALYFCASTRSGGSNQPQHFGDGTRLSIL.

The chain uses TRBV11-2 and TRBJ1-2; 8 bases fit TRBD1. This CDR3 has 14 amino acids. V lost 1 base, J lost 5 bases, and 3 bases stayed unmatched. CDR1 is SGHAT and CDR2 is FQNNGV in the germline V gene. CDR3 sequence reads: CASSLGTGWYGYTF. Written as DNA, the CDR3 is TGTGCCAGCAGCTTAGGGACAGGGTGGTATGGCTACACCTTC.

This clone showed up just once. The V and J genes are TRBV5-4 and TRBJ1-2; D is undetermined. Germline assignment: CDR1 SGHNT and CDR2 YYREEE (reference sequence). V lost 0 bases, J lost 4 bases, and 10 bases lay in between. This CDR3 contains 14 residues. CDR3 sequence: CASSLELPFYGYTF. Written as DNA, the CDR3 is TGTGCCAGCAGCTTGGAGCTCCCTTTCTATGGCTACACCTTC.

J is TRBJ2-7 and V is TRBV7-9, with 12 nucleotides matching TRBD2. Germline lookup yields CDR1 SEHNR and CDR2 FQNEAQ (reference sequence). This CDR3 has 16 amino acids. V was pared by 5 bases and J by 5 bases, with 10 bases of the junction left unmatched. CDR3 sequence (DNA): TGTGCCAGCAGCCCAATAAGGACTAGCGGGGACGACGAGCAGTACTTC. As protein: CASSPIRTSGDDEQYF.

The chain is built from TRBV27 and TRBJ1-1, with a possible D match to TRBD1 (5 bases). V was clipped by 5 bases and J by 5 bases, with 21 bases between them. The CDR3 is 16 amino acids. The V gene's germline CDR1 is MNHEY and CDR2 SMNVEV (reference sequence). The CDR3, as DNA: TGTGCCAGCAGTCCCCAACCCCCAGGGTTTCTTACTGAAGCTTTCTTT. Translating gives CASSPQPPGFLTEAFF.

The chain couples TRBV2 to TRBJ1-1; maybe TRBD1 (6 bases). The CDR3 totals 14 residues. V lost 9 bases, J lost 0 bases, and 14 bases lay in between. The germline V gene encodes CDR1 SNHLY and CDR2 FYNNEI. The CDR3 nucleotides read TGTGCCAGTCACCCCGGACAGTTGAACACTGAAGCTTTCTTT. Protein product: CASHPGQLNTEAFF.

This clone has just one count. This chain joins TRBV28 and TRBJ2-2; 7 positions agree with TRBD2. CDR3 size: 16 residues. V lost 6 bases to trimming and J lost 4 bases; unmatched junction nucleotides: 11. Germline V gene data show CDR1 as MDHEN and CDR2 as SYDVKM. This chain's CDR3 is CASRGGLAVATGELFF. CDR3 DNA: TGTGCCAGCAGGGGGGGTCTAGCGGTAGCCACCGGGGAGCTGTTTTTT.

This chain joins TRBV7-3 and TRBJ2-3; a weak D match, TRBD2 (5 bases). Germline CDR1 reads SGHTA; CDR2 reads FQGTGA. CDR3 length: 14 residues. V shed 1 base and J shed 1 base, with 6 bases lying between them. CDR3 amino acids: CASSLMRGTDTQYF. The CDR3 DNA reads as TGTGCCAGCAGCTTAATGCGGGGCACAGATACGCAGTATTTT.

The chain links TRBV14 to TRBJ1-5; the match to TRBD1 covers 8 bases. The CDR3 extends over 16 amino acids. The junction had 16 bases not matched to a gene; V was cut back by 0 bases and J by 15 bases. Germline-derived CDR1 and CDR2 are SGHDN and FVKESK. CDR3 DNA: TGTGCCAGCAGCCAAGATTCAGGGGGCTCGGGGGAAACCTGGCATTTT. Protein sequence: CASSQDSGGSGETWHF.

V and J are TRBV7-9 and TRBJ2-1; D is possibly TRBD2 (6 bases). V was trimmed by 8 bases and J by 6 bases, leaving 20 bases between them. The CDR3 is 15 amino acids. Germline loops: CDR1 SEHNR, CDR2 FQNEAQ (reference sequence). The CDR3: CASRPTSPPRNEQFF. The CDR3 region has the DNA TGTGCCAGCCGCCCAACTAGCCCCCCTCGCAATGAGCAGTTCTTC.

This chain links TRBV5-5 with TRBJ1-4; TRBD1 might be the D (5 bases). This CDR3 is built from 16 residues. Between the trimmed V and J ends, which lost 2 bases and 7 bases, there was a span of 18 bases. Germline V gene sequence: CDR1 SGHKS, CDR2 YYEKEE (reference sequence). The CDR3, as DNA: TGTGCCAGCAGCTTATCCTTTAGGGGCGGGGGTGAAAAACTGTTTTTT. It specifies CASSLSFRGGGEKLFF.

This chain links TRBV2 with TRBJ2-7, with D perhaps matching TRBD2 (5 bases). The CDR3 length is 16 residues. CDR1 and CDR2 from the germline V gene are SNHLY and FYNNEI. Between the trimmed V and J ends, which lost 7 bases and 3 bases, there was a span of 22 bases. For the CDR3, the DNA is TGTGCCAGCACGAGTTTCCCGGGGTTGGAGAGCTACGAGCAGTACTTC. Protein product: CASTSFPGLESYEQYF.

The V gene is TRBV27, the J gene TRBJ1-2; 7 nucleotides match TRBD1. Trimming cost V 4 bases and J 5 bases; bases outside gene matches: 7. The CDR3 has 14 amino acids. CDR1 and CDR2 (germline): MNHEY, SMNVEV (reference sequence). DNA for the CDR3: TGTGCCAGCAGTTCCTACCCAGGGGGTTATGGCTACACCTTC. The encoded protein is CASSSYPGGYGYTF.

V is TRBV9 and J is TRBJ1-5; D gene unclear. The CDR3 length is 15 residues. In germline, CDR1 is SGDLS, CDR2 YYNGEE. The V and J ends lost 0 bases and 0 bases respectively, with 7 bases between them. For the CDR3, the DNA is TGTGCCAGCAGCGTAGAGGGTAATAGCAATCAGCCCCAGCATTTT. Its protein product is CASSVEGNSNQPQHF.

The chain couples TRBV30 to TRBJ1-1; D call uncertain. V lost 4 bases and J 4 bases, leaving 13 bases between the germline ends. The CDR3 is made up of 13 amino acids. Germline-derived CDR1 and CDR2 are GTSNPN and SVGIG (reference sequence). The CDR3 is CAWKGGLGTEAFF. CDR3 DNA: TGTGCCTGGAAGGGCGGGTTGGGCACTGAAGCTTTCTTT.

CDR3 loop: CASSFEGWKETQYF. DNA for the CDR3: TGTGCCAGCAGCTTTGAGGGCTGGAAAGAGACCCAGTACTTC. The J gene is TRBJ2-5, the V gene TRBV7-2; D possibly corresponds to TRBD2 (5 bases). V was pared by 3 bases and J by 3 bases, with 11 bases between. The CDR3 consists of 14 residues. Germline-derived CDR1 and CDR2 are SGHTA and FQGNSA.

The chain joins TRBV7-9 to TRBJ2-7; no reliable D call. In germline, CDR1 is SEHNR, CDR2 FQNEAQ (reference sequence). This CDR3 has 15 residues. Trimming cost V 3 bases and J 0 bases, with 12 bases left between them. CDR3 DNA: TGTGCCAGCAGCTTGGGTTCAGGTGCCTCCTACGAGCAGTACTTC. Its protein product is CASSLGSGASYEQYF.

This sequence joins TRBV18 and TRBJ2-5; D remains unclear. The V end lost 6 bases, the J end lost 0 bases, and 5 bases lay between the germline ends. The CDR3 contains 12 residues. The germline V gene has CDR1 KGHSH and CDR2 LQKENI. The CDR3 loop is CASSQYQETQYF. CDR3 sequence (DNA): TGTGCCAGCTCCCAGTACCAAGAGACCCAGTACTTC.